Sequencing of this T cell receptor (beta chain) was carried out in a study of response to subunit inactivated influenza vaccine. Regarding the study as a whole: The authors proposed limited new T cell recruitment per seasonal influenza vaccination.

V lost 5 bases, J lost 7 bases, and 15 bases stayed unmatched. Germline values: CDR1 MNHEY, CDR2 SMNVEV (reference sequence). The CDR3 runs 17 residues. Worth noting for this clonotype: What it binds is unknown.

TCRdb ran MiXCR on the RT-PCR reads and lists one entry per CDR3 protein. The sample has approximately 730,000 distinct CDR3 sequences, approximately 15% seen once. The rearrangement uses TRBV27 and TRBJ2-1, with 9 positions matching TRBD2. This clonotype originated in a man aged 45-65 years who received an inactivated influenza vaccine. This sample comprised PBMCs from blood, obtained 14 to 15 days before vaccination. The CDR3 region is CASSRGSGLAQFNEQFF. In DNA, the CDR3 is TGTGCCAGCAGTAGGGGTTCGGGACTAGCTCAGTTTAATGAGCAGTTCTTC.